This TCR beta chain was captured by sequencing in a study of T cells in Graves' hyperthyroidism and ophthalmopathy. In germline, CDR1 is MNHEY, CDR2 SVGAGI. The V segment lost 0 bases and the J segment 3 bases; nucleotides outside the gene matches: 5. The CDR3 consists of 17 residues. Template material for amplifying TCR beta CDR3 regions consisted of RNA transcripts. The HTBI primer set was used in a first-round RT-PCR of the TCR CDR3. TCRdb ran MiXCR on the multiplex PCR reads and lists one entry per CDR3 protein. The table shows about 720,000 distinct CDR3 sequences, with about 17% occurring only once. Study conclusions and caveats: The blood repertoire included most of the expanded thyroid clonotypes above 0.001.

As regards this clonotype: The antigen is not known.

The TCR comes from a man in his late teens or twenties with Graves' hyperthyroidism. Material: blood. The V and J genes are TRBV6-5 and TRBJ2-2; 9 nucleotides line up with TRBD2. CDR3: CASSYSKAGGDTGELFF. The CDR3 DNA reads TGTGCCAGCAGTTACTCGAAAGCGGGAGGCGACACCGGGGAGCTGTTTTTT.